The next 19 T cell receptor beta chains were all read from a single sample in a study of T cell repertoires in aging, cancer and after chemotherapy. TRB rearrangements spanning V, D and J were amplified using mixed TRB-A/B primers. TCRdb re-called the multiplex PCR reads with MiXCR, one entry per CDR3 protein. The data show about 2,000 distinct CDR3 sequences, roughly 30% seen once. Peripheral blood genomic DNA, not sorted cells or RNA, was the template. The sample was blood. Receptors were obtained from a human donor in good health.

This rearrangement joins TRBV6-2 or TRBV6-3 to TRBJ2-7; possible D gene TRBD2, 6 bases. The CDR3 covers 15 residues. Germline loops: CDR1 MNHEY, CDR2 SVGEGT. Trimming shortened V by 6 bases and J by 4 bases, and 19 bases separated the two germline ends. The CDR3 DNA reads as TGTGCCAGCAGAGCAACGACTAGGTCGGTATACGAGCAGTACTTC. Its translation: CASRATTRSVYEQYF.

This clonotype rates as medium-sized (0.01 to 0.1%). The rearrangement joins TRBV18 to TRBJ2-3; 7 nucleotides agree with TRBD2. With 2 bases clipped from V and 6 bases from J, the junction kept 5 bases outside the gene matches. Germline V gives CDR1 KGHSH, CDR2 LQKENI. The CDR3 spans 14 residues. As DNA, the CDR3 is TGTGCCAGCTCACCATCGGGAGGAAGGGATACGCAGTATTTT. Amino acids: CASSPSGGRDTQYF.

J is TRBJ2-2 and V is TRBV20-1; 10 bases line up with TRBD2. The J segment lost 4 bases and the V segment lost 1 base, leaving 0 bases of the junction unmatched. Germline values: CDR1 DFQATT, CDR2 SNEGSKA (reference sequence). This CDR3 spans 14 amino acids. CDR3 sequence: CSARGTSGTGELFF. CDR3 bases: TGCAGTGCTAGAGGGACTAGCGGCACCGGGGAGCTGTTTTTT.

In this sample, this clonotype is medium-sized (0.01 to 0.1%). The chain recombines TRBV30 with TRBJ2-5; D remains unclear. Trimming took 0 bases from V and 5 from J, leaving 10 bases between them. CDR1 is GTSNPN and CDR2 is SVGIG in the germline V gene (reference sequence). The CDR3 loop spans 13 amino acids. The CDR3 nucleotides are TGTGCCTGGAGTGTTGTGGAAGGGGAGACCCAGTACTTC. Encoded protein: CAWSVVEGETQYF.

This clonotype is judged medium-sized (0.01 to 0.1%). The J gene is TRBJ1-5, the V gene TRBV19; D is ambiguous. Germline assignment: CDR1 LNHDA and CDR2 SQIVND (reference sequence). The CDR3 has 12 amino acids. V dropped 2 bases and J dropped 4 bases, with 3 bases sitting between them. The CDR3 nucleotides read TGTGCCAGTAGTATACGGAATCAGCCCCAGCATTTT. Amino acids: CASSIRNQPQHF.

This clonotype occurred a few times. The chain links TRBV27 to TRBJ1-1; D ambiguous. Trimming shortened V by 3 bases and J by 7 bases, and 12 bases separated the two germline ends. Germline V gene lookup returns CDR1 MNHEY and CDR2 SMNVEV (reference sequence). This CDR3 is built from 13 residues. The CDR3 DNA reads TGTGCCAGCAGTTTTGCGAATCTCGGTGAAGCTTTCTTT. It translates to CASSFANLGEAFF.

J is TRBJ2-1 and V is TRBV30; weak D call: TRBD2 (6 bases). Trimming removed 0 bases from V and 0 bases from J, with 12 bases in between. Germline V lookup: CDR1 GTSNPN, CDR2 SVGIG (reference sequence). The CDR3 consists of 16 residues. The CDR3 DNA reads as TGTGCCTGGAGTGTAAGCGGGCTGAGCTCCTACAATGAGCAGTTCTTC. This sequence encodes CAWSVSGLSSYNEQFF.

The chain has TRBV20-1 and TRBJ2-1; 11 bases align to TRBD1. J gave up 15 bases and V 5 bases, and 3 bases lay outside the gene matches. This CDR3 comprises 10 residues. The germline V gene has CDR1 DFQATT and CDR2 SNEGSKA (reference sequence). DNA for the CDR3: TGCAGTGCTGGACAGGGGGCGACGTTCTTC. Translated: CSAGQGATFF.

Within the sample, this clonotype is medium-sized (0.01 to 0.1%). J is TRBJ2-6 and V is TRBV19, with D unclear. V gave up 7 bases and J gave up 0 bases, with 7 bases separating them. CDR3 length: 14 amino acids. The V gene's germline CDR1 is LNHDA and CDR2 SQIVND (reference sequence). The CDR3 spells CASKKGSGANVLTF. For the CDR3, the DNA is TGTGCCAGTAAGAAGGGCTCTGGGGCCAACGTCCTGACTTTC.

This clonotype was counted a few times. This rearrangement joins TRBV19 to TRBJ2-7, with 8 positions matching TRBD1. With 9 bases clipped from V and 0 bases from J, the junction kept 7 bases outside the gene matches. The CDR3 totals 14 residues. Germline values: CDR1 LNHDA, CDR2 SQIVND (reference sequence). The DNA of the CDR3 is TGTGCCAGCAGCGACAGGGGCCTCTCCTACGAGCAGTACTTC. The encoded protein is CASSDRGLSYEQYF.

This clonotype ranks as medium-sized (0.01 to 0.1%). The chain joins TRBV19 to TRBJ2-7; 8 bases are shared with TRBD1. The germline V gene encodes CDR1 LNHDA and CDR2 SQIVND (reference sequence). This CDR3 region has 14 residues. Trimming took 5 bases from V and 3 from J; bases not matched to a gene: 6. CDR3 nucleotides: TGTGCCAGTAGTTCGGCAGGGGGCGGCTACGAGCAGTACTTC. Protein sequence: CASSSAGGGYEQYF.

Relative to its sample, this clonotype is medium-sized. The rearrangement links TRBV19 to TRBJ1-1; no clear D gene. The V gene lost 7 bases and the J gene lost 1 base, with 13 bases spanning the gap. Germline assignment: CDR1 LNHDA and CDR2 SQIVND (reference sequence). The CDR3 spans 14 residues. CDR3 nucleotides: TGTGCCAGTAAGGGTGTTGAGAGGAACACTGAAGCTTTCTTT. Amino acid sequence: CASKGVERNTEAFF.

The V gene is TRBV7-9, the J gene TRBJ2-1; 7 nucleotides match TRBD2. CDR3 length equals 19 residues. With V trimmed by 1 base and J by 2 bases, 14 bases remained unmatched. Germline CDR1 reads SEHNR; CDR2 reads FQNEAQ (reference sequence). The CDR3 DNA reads TGTGCCAGCAGCTTAGGCCGTCTGGGGCTAGCGGCGACCTACAATGAGCAGTTCTTC. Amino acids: CASSLGRLGLAATYNEQFF.

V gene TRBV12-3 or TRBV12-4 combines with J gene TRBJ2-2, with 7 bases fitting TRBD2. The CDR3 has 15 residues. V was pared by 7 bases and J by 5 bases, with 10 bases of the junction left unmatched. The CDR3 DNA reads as TGTGCCAGCACCCTTGGGAGGGCCCGTACCGGGGAGCTGTTTTTT. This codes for CASTLGRARTGELFF.

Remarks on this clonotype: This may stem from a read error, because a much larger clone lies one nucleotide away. The CDR3 loop reads CASAGNTGEPFF. DNA of the CDR3: TGTGCCAGCGCGGGGAACACCGGGGAGCCGTTTTTT. This sequence joins TRBV6-1 and TRBJ2-2; D might be TRBD2 (6 bases). CDR3 length: 12 residues. Germline CDR1 is MNHNS and CDR2 is SASEGT.

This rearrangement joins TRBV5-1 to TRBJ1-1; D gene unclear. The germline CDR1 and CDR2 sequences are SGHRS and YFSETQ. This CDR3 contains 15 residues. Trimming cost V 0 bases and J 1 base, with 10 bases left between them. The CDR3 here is CASSLVGFSNTEAFF. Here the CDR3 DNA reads TGCGCCAGCAGCTTGGTAGGCTTTTCGAACACTGAAGCTTTCTTT.

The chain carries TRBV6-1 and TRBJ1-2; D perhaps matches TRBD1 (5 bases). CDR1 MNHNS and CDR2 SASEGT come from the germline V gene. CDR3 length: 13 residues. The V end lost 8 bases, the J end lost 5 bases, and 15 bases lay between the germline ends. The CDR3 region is CASGALVGYGYTF. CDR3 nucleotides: TGTGCCAGCGGGGCCCTAGTAGGGTATGGCTACACCTTC.

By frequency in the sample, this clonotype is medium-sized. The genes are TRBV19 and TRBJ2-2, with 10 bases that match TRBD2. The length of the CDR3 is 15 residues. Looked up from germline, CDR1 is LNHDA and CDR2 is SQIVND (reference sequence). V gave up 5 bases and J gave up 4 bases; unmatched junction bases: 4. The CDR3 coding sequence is TGTGCCAGTAGTCCTAGCGGGAGAGGCACCGGGGAGCTGTTTTTT. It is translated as CASSPSGRGTGELFF.

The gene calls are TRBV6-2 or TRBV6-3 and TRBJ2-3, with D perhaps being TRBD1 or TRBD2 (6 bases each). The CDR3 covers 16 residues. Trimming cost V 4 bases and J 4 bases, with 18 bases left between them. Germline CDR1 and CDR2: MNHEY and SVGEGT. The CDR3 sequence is CASSSYKGGVPDTQYF. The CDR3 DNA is TGTGCCAGCAGTTCCTACAAGGGGGGAGTGCCAGATACGCAGTATTTT.